What follows are 16 T cell receptor beta chains derived from one specimen sequenced in a study of T-cell reconstitution after alpha-beta-depleted transplantation in children. Preparation of the TCRbeta library used unique molecular identifiers. Via MiXCR, TCRdb re-called the PCR reads, giving one row per CDR3 protein. The sample includes 200,000 to 300,000 distinct CDR3 sequences, roughly a quarter of them seen just once. The starting material was PBMCs, mostly from graft donor cells, obtained 360 days after TCRalphabeta/CD19-depleted stem cell transplant. The receptors were sampled from a female patient aged 2-9 years who had a stem cell transplant for congenital amegakaryocytic thrombocytopenia, so the T cells may come from the graft donor.

This clonotype has just a few counts. This chain joins TRBV7-6 and TRBJ2-3, with TRBD2 identical over 8 bases. Germline-derived CDR1 and CDR2 are SGHVS and FNYEAQ. Trimming took 5 bases from V and 4 from J; bases not matched to a gene: 17. CDR3 length: 18 residues. The CDR3 bases are TGTGCCAGCAGCAAAACTAGCGGAGGATTTTACGGGGCAGATACGCAGTATTTT. Its translation: CASSKTSGGFYGADTQYF.

This chain joins TRBV4-1 and TRBJ2-7; 8 bases are a match to TRBD1. V gave up 0 bases and J gave up 3 bases; unmatched junction bases: 10. There are 17 residues in the CDR3. Germline V CDR1 and CDR2: MGHRA, YSYEKL. The CDR3 loop is CASSQEAVTGASYEQYF. DNA of the CDR3: TGCGCCAGCAGCCAAGAGGCGGTGACAGGGGCCAGCTACGAGCAGTACTTC.

This clonotype was seen a handful of times. This chain links TRBV12-3 or TRBV12-4 with TRBJ1-1, with 7 bases lining up with TRBD1. This CDR3 has 14 residues. V shed 4 bases, J shed 4 bases, and the junction held 6 bases outside the gene matches. The CDR3 DNA sequence: TGTGCCAGCAGTTACCAGACAGGGAGCACTGAAGCTTTCTTT. Translated, it gives CASSYQTGSTEAFF.

For the CDR3, the DNA is TGTGCCATCAGTGAAGGCGGGTTTATAGACAGGGCGGATGGCTACACCTTC. Its translation: CAISEGGFIDRADGYTF. This rearrangement joins TRBV10-3 to TRBJ1-2; 7 bases are a match to TRBD1. The CDR3 runs 17 residues. CDR1 and CDR2 (germline): ENHRY, SYGVKD. V was pared by 3 bases and J by 6 bases, with 16 bases of the junction left unmatched.

This clonotype was detected only a few times. The chain recombines TRBV5-1 with TRBJ2-3; D is perhaps TRBD2 (6 bases). The CDR3 consists of 19 residues. V lost 3 bases, J lost 2 bases, and 25 bases lay in between. The germline CDR1 and CDR2 sequences are SGHRS and YFSETQ. This CDR3 is CASSSPGLSAPKHTDTQYF. CDR3 bases: TGCGCCAGCAGCTCGCCGGGACTCTCCGCCCCGAAACACACAGATACGCAGTATTTT.

This clonotype was observed a few times. J is TRBJ2-7 and V is TRBV6-2 or TRBV6-3; D unclear. The CDR3 spans 13 residues. V was cut by 2 bases and J by 0 bases, with 5 bases left in between. Germline CDR1 is MNHEY and CDR2 is SVGEGT. The CDR3 protein is CASSYRSSYEQYF. CDR3 bases: TGTGCCAGCAGTTACAGGAGCTCCTACGAGCAGTACTTC.

This clonotype was seen once. The gene calls are TRBV12-3 or TRBV12-4 and TRBJ1-5, with D possibly being TRBD1 (6 bases). This CDR3 comprises 14 residues. Trimming took off 4 bases at V and 6 bases at J, with 13 bases between the two ends. The CDR3: CASSSYRVGQPQHF. CDR3 DNA sequence: TGTGCCAGCAGTTCGTACAGGGTGGGTCAGCCCCAGCATTTT.

The chain joins TRBV20-1 to TRBJ2-7, with 7 bases aligning to TRBD2. CDR3 length: 12 amino acids. The germline V gene encodes CDR1 DFQATT and CDR2 SNEGSKA (reference sequence). With V trimmed by 2 bases and J by 5 bases, 3 bases remained unmatched. DNA for the CDR3: TGCAGTGCTAGAAAGACTAGCCACGAGCAGTACTTC. Translating gives CSARKTSHEQYF.

The chain employs TRBV4-3 and TRBJ2-5; TRBD1 matches 9 bases. Germline loops: CDR1 LGHNA, CDR2 YSLEER. The length of the CDR3 is 14 residues. The V segment lost 3 bases and the J segment 7 bases; nucleotides outside the gene matches: 6. CDR3 DNA: TGCGCCAGCAGCCAGGGACAGGGATGGGGGACCCAGTACTTC. This sequence encodes CASSQGQGWGTQYF.

The chain employs TRBV12-3 or TRBV12-4 and TRBJ1-2; no clear D gene. The CDR3 is 13 amino acids. Trimming took 7 bases from V and 7 from J, leaving 16 bases between them. This CDR3 reads CASIRRAFRGYTF. DNA of the CDR3: TGTGCCAGCATTAGGAGGGCGTTTCGTGGCTACACCTTC.

This clonotype was detected a few times. V gene TRBV10-3 combines with J gene TRBJ2-3; no definite D call. The V and J ends lost 2 bases and 0 bases respectively, with 6 bases between them. This CDR3 has 14 amino acids. The germline V gene encodes CDR1 ENHRY and CDR2 SYGVKD. CDR3 coding DNA: TGTGCCATCAGTGAGGTACAAAGCACAGATACGCAGTATTTT. It codes for CAISEVQSTDTQYF.

This clonotype was recorded many times. The chain uses TRBV4-3 and TRBJ1-4, with D maybe TRBD1 (5 bases). CDR1 is LGHNA and CDR2 is YSLEER in the germline V gene. The CDR3 runs 16 residues. Trimming cost V 1 base and J 6 bases, with 15 bases left between them. The CDR3 DNA reads TGCGCCAGCAGCCAAGTCTCGTCAGGGCGGCATGAAAAACTGTTTTTT. It codes for CASSQVSSGRHEKLFF.

This clonotype was detected a few times. The genes are TRBV12-3 or TRBV12-4 and TRBJ1-1; D is unresolved. CDR3 length: 12 residues. V shed 7 bases and J shed 4 bases, with 10 bases lying between them. CDR3 loop: CASKTLVTEAFF. CDR3 coding DNA: TGTGCCAGCAAGACTTTAGTCACTGAAGCTTTCTTT.

This chain uses TRBV10-3 with TRBJ1-2; 8 nucleotides agree with TRBD1. This CDR3 spans 16 amino acids. Germline trimming cut 3 bases from V and 4 bases from J; bases unmatched to any gene: 10. Germline V gives CDR1 ENHRY, CDR2 SYGVKD. CDR3 sequence (DNA): TGTGCCATCAGTGATGGACTCGGGGACAGGAGCTATGGCTACACCTTC. Translating it yields CAISDGLGDRSYGYTF.

This rearrangement joins TRBV9 to TRBJ2-7, with 7 bases identical to TRBD2. This CDR3 has 14 residues. Trimming removed 4 bases from V and 2 bases from J; junction bases left unmatched: 6. Germline loops: CDR1 SGDLS, CDR2 YYNGEE. DNA for the CDR3: TGTGCCAGCAGCTTCCGGGACTACACCTACGAGCAGTACTTC. Translating gives CASSFRDYTYEQYF.

This chain's CDR3 is CASSLGAAGGSTDTQYF. The CDR3 bases are TGTGCCAGCAGCTTAGGCGCCGCGGGAGGGAGCACAGATACGCAGTATTTT. The chain is built from TRBV13 and TRBJ2-3, with 9 bases aligning to TRBD2. V gave up 0 bases and J gave up 0 bases; unmatched junction bases: 4. Germline values: CDR1 PRHDT, CDR2 FYEKMQ (reference sequence). CDR3 length equals 17 residues.